This note documents a single T cell receptor beta chain sequence. Germline CDR1 and CDR2: MNHEY and SVGAGI. V lost 5 bases and J lost 4, with 11 bases in between. This CDR3 has 13 residues. Libraries were prepared by immunoSEQ multiplex PCR; TCRdb keeps only in-frame clonotypes and omits some of them. The sample includes approximately 44,000 clones, 70% of them seen just once. These data belong to a study of control samples from healthy donors and cancer patients. The sequenced material came from formalin-fixed, paraffin-embedded tissue. The chain has TRBV6-5 and TRBJ1-2; D is unclear. This TCR was sampled from a male donor with melanoma. The CDR3 bases are TGTGCCAGCAGTCCACAGAGAACCTATGGCTACACCTTC. Translation: CASSPQRTYGYTF.